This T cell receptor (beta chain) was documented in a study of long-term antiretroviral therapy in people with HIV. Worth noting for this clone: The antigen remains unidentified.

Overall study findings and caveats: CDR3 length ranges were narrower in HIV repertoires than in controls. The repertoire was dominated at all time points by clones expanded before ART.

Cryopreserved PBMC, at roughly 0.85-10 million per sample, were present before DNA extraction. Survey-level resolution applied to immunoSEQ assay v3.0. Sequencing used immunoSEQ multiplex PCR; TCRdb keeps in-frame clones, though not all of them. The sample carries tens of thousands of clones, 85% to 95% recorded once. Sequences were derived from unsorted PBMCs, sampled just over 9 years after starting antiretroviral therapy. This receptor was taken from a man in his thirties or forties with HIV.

This chain's CDR3 is CASSLLRGDFEKLFF. The CDR3 DNA reads as TGTGCCAGCAGTCTCCTCCGGGGGGATTTTGAAAAACTGTTTTTT. This chain connects TRBV2 to TRBJ1-4; D may be TRBD1 (5 bases). Trimming shortened V by 5 bases and J by 7 bases, and 17 bases separated the two germline ends. Germline V CDR1 and CDR2: SNHLY, FYNNEI. The length of the CDR3 is 15 residues.